Each of the 20 T cell receptor beta chains below was sequenced from the same sample in a study of sequential checkpoint blockade in melanoma. Measured with immunoSEQ multiplex PCR; TCRdb has only the in-frame clones, and not every one. This table has under 25,000 clones, about 80% appearing once. Treatment: randomized to nivolumab then ipilimumab (arm A) or the reverse (arm B). The input for sequencing was CD8+ T cells sorted from blood (inferred from file names), taken from a patient given nivolumab and ipilimumab in sequence. The origin of the receptors is a human donor with melanoma.

The CDR3 sequence is CASSGGGWNTEAFF. The DNA of the CDR3 is TGCGCCAGCAGCGGGGGGGGCTGGAACACTGAAGCTTTCTTT. J is TRBJ1-1 and V is TRBV5-1; D is possibly TRBD1 (6 bases). The length of the CDR3 is 14 residues. V lost 4 bases, J lost 1 base, and 11 bases lay in between. CDR1 is SGHRS, CDR2 YFSETQ, per germline.

The chain recombines TRBV12-5 with TRBJ2-7; possibly TRBD1 for D (6 bases). Germline CDR1 and CDR2: LGHNT and FRNRAP. The germline V and J ends were trimmed by 2 bases and 4 bases, with 27 bases remaining between them. This CDR3 spans 19 amino acids. The CDR3 sequence is CASGLPSRGWTRAQYEQYF. CDR3 sequence (DNA): TGTGCTAGTGGTTTGCCTTCCAGGGGATGGACGCGAGCACAATACGAGCAGTACTTC.

On this clone itself: At one end the junction does not follow the germline gene, possibly because of a read error. The chain links TRBV6-5 to TRBJ1-1; tentative D call: TRBD1 (5 bases). Germline lookup yields CDR1 MNHEY and CDR2 SVGAGI. This CDR3 has 13 residues. The CDR3, as DNA: TGTGCCAGCAGTTACGGACATCGACATCCTCTAGTCTTT. Translated: CASSYGHRHPLVF.

This rearrangement joins TRBV13 to TRBJ1-4; D is possibly TRBD1 (5 bases). This CDR3 has 16 amino acids. The ends were cut back, 4 bases at V and 0 bases at J, with 12 bases in the middle. Germline values: CDR1 PRHDT, CDR2 FYEKMQ (reference sequence). The CDR3 DNA reads as TGTGCCAGCAGCTCGACGACAGCTGCAACTAATGAAAAACTGTTTTTT. This gives the protein CASSSTTAATNEKLFF.

The gene calls are TRBV28 and TRBJ1-5, with 8 bases aligning to TRBD1. Trimming removed 3 bases from V and 2 bases from J; junction bases left unmatched: 6. The CDR3 covers 16 residues. Per germline, CDR1 MDHEN and CDR2 SYDVKM. The CDR3 loop reads CASSLAGGDGNQPQHF. CDR3 bases: TGTGCCAGCAGTTTGGCAGGGGGCGACGGCAATCAGCCCCAGCATTTT. Together with reference TRBV28 and TRBJ1-5, the CDR3 gives the full variable domain: DVKVTQSSRYLVKRTGEKVFLECVQDMDHENMFWYRQDPGLGLRLIYFSYDVKMKEKGDIPEGYSVSREKKERFSLILESASTNQTSMYLCASSLAGGDGNQPQHFGDGTRLSIL.

The gene calls are TRBV15 and TRBJ1-1; D is possibly TRBD1 (5 bases). The CDR3 is made up of 15 amino acids. With 1 base removed from V and 2 bases from J, the gap between germline ends came to 11 bases. Germline V gene data show CDR1 as LNHNV and CDR2 as YYDKDF (reference sequence). CDR3 nucleotide sequence: TGTGCCACCAGCAGAGGAAGGACACTAAACACTGAAGCTTTCTTT. It is translated as CATSRGRTLNTEAFF.

CDR3 sequence: CASSIGAGGVYQPQHF. CDR3 bases: TGTGCCAGTAGTATAGGGGCAGGGGGTGTGTATCAGCCCCAGCATTTT. This chain connects TRBV19 to TRBJ1-5; 7 bases line up with TRBD1. The length of the CDR3 is 16 residues. The V segment lost 1 base and the J segment 5 bases; nucleotides outside the gene matches: 8. Germline V gene data show CDR1 as LNHDA and CDR2 as SQIVND (reference sequence).

The chain is built from TRBV6-5 and TRBJ2-7, with TRBD1 as a possible D gene (5 bases). Germline V gene sequence: CDR1 MNHEY, CDR2 SVGAGI. Trimming took off 0 bases at V and 6 bases at J, with 9 bases between the two ends. This CDR3 comprises 13 residues. CDR3 in DNA: TGTGCCAGCAGTTACTCGACAGCTGTCGAGCAGTACTTC. Amino acids: CASSYSTAVEQYF.

The chain combines TRBV15 with TRBJ2-1; maybe TRBD2 (6 bases). This CDR3 has 15 amino acids. Germline assignment: CDR1 LNHNV and CDR2 YYDKDF (reference sequence). The CDR3 DNA is TGTGCGACTAAGGGGCCGGGAGTCTCCTACAATGAGCAGTTCTTC. Translating it yields CATKGPGVSYNEQFF.

The V and J genes are TRBV19 and TRBJ2-6, with no clear D. The CDR3 runs 11 residues. Germline-derived CDR1 and CDR2 are LNHDA and SQIVND (reference sequence). V gave up 8 bases and J gave up 5 bases, with 4 bases separating them. CDR3 region: CASRWANVLTF. The DNA for the CDR3 is TGTGCCAGTCGGTGGGCCAACGTCCTGACTTTC.

The chain employs TRBV13 and TRBJ1-1; perhaps TRBD1 as D (5 bases). V gave up 5 bases and J gave up 0 bases, with 16 bases separating them. The CDR3 runs to 16 residues. Germline V gene data show CDR1 as PRHDT and CDR2 as FYEKMQ (reference sequence). CDR3 amino acids: CASSLRAGYMNTEAFF. CDR3 nucleotides: TGTGCCAGCAGCCTTCGGGCAGGGTATATGAACACTGAAGCTTTCTTT.

This rearrangement joins TRBV25-1 to TRBJ2-3; D gene uncertain. Deletions cut 1 base from V and 5 bases from J, with 13 bases between. CDR1 and CDR2 (germline): MGHDK, SYGVNS. This CDR3 has 15 amino acids. This CDR3 is CASSESRLVGDTQYF. The CDR3 bases are TGTGCCAGCAGTGAATCCCGGCTAGTTGGAGATACGCAGTATTTT.

This clone was picked up one time. The chain combines TRBV28 with TRBJ1-4; tentative D call: TRBD1 (5 bases). V lost 1 base and J 0 bases, leaving 6 bases between the germline ends. The CDR3 has 15 residues. Germline CDR1 MDHEN, CDR2 SYDVKM. The CDR3 sequence: CASSLYRTTNEKLFF. CDR3 bases: TGTGCCAGCAGTTTATACAGGACAACTAATGAAAAACTGTTTTTT.

This clone was counted between two and nine times. The chain combines TRBV9 with TRBJ1-3, with no clear D. CDR3 length: 11 residues. The germline V gene has CDR1 SGDLS and CDR2 YYNGEE. V was pared by 3 bases and J by 8 bases, with 6 bases between. The CDR3 spells CASSGADTIYF. For the CDR3, the DNA is TGTGCCAGCAGCGGTGCGGACACCATATATTTT.

This clone showed up just once. V and J are TRBV5-4 and TRBJ1-1, with D possibly TRBD1 on 5 matching bases. The CDR3 totals 13 residues. Germline CDR1 SGHNT, CDR2 YYREEE (reference sequence). The V end lost 7 bases, the J end lost 1 base, and 11 bases lay between the germline ends. CDR3 region: CASSSTGNTEAFF. The CDR3 DNA follows: TGTGCCAGCTCCAGCACAGGGAACACTGAAGCTTTCTTT.

This chain links TRBV6-6 with TRBJ2-3; D is undetermined. CDR3 length: 12 residues. In germline, CDR1 is MNHNY, CDR2 SVGAGI (reference sequence). Trimming took 0 bases from V and 6 from J, leaving 4 bases between them. The CDR3 DNA is TGTGCCAGCAGTTACTCGCGTGATACGCAGTATTTT. Its protein is CASSYSRDTQYF.

The chain recombines TRBV11-2 with TRBJ1-1; tentative D call: TRBD1 (6 bases). Trimming took 0 bases from V and 8 from J, leaving 16 bases between them. Looked up from germline, CDR1 is SGHAT and CDR2 is FQNNGV. This CDR3 is built from 15 residues. The CDR3 sequence: CASSLDSTGWLEAFF. The CDR3 DNA sequence: TGTGCCAGCAGCTTAGATTCTACAGGGTGGTTGGAAGCTTTCTTT. Filled out from reference TRBV11-2 and TRBJ1-1, the complete variable domain reads EAGVAQSPRYKIIEKRQSVAFWCNPISGHATLYWYQQILGQGPKLLIQFQNNGVVDDSQLPKDRFSAERLKGVDSTLKIQPAKLEDSAVYLCASSLDSTGWLEAFFGQGTRLTVV.

This sequence joins TRBV19 and TRBJ1-2; 7 nucleotides agree with TRBD1. V shed 10 bases and J 2 bases; nucleotides not matched to a gene: 16. Per germline, CDR1 LNHDA and CDR2 SQIVND (reference sequence). The CDR3 loop spans 16 amino acids. CDR3: CATWGVAGTDNYGYTF. The DNA of the CDR3 is TGTGCCACCTGGGGGGTAGCCGGGACAGACAACTATGGCTACACCTTC.

V and J are TRBV6-5 and TRBJ1-3; 7 bases are shared with TRBD1. The CDR3 runs 14 residues. V was pared by 7 bases and J by 3 bases, with 6 bases of the junction left unmatched. Germline CDR1 MNHEY, CDR2 SVGAGI. Here the CDR3 DNA reads TGTGCCAGCATGACAGGGAGGAGTGGAAACACCATATATTTT. This sequence encodes CASMTGRSGNTIYF.

The chain recombines TRBV10-1 with TRBJ2-7; 8 nucleotides align to TRBD1. CDR3 length equals 14 residues. Trimming cost V 2 bases and J 3 bases; bases outside gene matches: 3. Germline CDR1 reads WNHNN; CDR2 reads SYGVQD (reference sequence). The CDR3 reads CASSEGQGVYEQYF. The DNA of the CDR3 is TGCGCCAGCAGTGAGGGACAGGGTGTCTACGAGCAGTACTTC.